This T cell receptor (beta chain) appears in the sequencing data of a study of CD8+ T cells in alopecia areata. This clone was observed a few times. Germline V gene lookup returns CDR1 MGHRA and CDR2 YSYEKL. V lost 2 bases and J lost 5; bases outside the gene matches: 6. The CDR3 has 15 residues. Once RNA had been extracted, it was reverse transcribed into cDNA to act as the sequencing template. Generated by immunoSEQ multiplex PCR, the TCRdb table keeps only in-frame clones and is missing some. The table lists around 130,000 clones, roughly 54% of them singletons. This TCR was recovered from a human donor with alopecia areata. The chain carries TRBV4-1 and TRBJ1-5; TRBD1 agrees at 7 bases. The starting material was CD4+ T cells sorted from blood, obtained at week 0. The CDR3 coding sequence is TGCGCCAGCAGCCAACCGGACAGGTTGGATCAGCCCCAGCATTTT. It encodes CASSQPDRLDQPQHF.